This T cell receptor (beta chain) was captured in a study of T cell responses to AZD1222 COVID-19 vaccine. General observations from the study: Two AZD1222 administrations were followed by greater Spike-specific TCR breadth and depth.

Germline V lookup: CDR1 SGHRS, CDR2 YFSETQ. J was trimmed by 1 base and V by 5 bases; bases with no gene match: 5. CDR3 size: 15 residues. On this clone: The antigen remains undetermined.

TCRdb's table, derived via immunoSEQ multiplex PCR, lists solely in-frame clones and lacks some. Among about 120,000 clones listed, roughly 90% were seen once. This receptor was identified in an adult in good health. Sequences were derived from peripheral blood, sampled on day 0 of AZD1222 vaccination. The V gene is TRBV5-1, the J gene TRBJ1-5, with TRBD1 identical over 8 bases. The CDR3 region has the DNA TGCGCCAGCAGTACAGGGGGTACGAGCAATCAGCCCCAGCATTTT. This translates into CASSTGGTSNQPQHF.